The 28 T cell receptor beta chains in this list originate from one sample, sequenced in a study of CD8+ T cells in alopecia areata. Reverse transcribed after extraction, RNA yielded cDNA as the sequencing template. Libraries were prepared by immunoSEQ multiplex PCR; TCRdb keeps only in-frame clonotypes and omits some of them. The sample has 100,000 to 150,000 clones; almost 50% are singletons. Here the sequenced sample was CD8+ T cells sorted from blood, taken at week 0. Receptors originate from a human donor with alopecia areata.

This chain joins TRBV7-3 and TRBJ2-5; 10 bases map to TRBD1. The CDR3 has 13 residues. The V gene end was trimmed by 4 bases and the J gene end by 5 bases; junction bases not matched to a gene: 1. Germline-derived CDR1 and CDR2 are SGHTA and FQGTGA. CDR3 coding DNA: TGTGCCAGCAGCTGGACAGGGGGTGAGACCCAGTACTTC. Translation: CASSWTGGETQYF. The variable domain in full, completed from reference TRBV7-3 and TRBJ2-5, reads GAGVSQTPSNKVTEKGKYVELRCDPISGHTALYWYRQSLGQGPEFLIYFQGTGAADDSGLPNDRFFAVRPEGSVSTLKIQRTERGDSAVYLCASSWTGGETQYFGPGTRLLVL.

The V and J genes are TRBV29-1 and TRBJ1-2; 7 nucleotides agree with TRBD1. There are 13 residues in the CDR3. Trimming removed 7 bases from V and 2 bases from J; junction bases left unmatched: 7. In germline, CDR1 is SQVTM, CDR2 ANQGSEA. CDR3 nucleotide sequence: TGCAGCGCTATAGTAGGGGGCAACTATGGCTACACCTTC. This gives the protein CSAIVGGNYGYTF.

This clone was seen only a few times. V usage is TRBV25-1 and J usage is TRBJ2-7, with D perhaps TRBD2 (7 bases). This CDR3 region has 14 residues. The germline CDR1 and CDR2 sequences are MGHDK and SYGVNS. V was clipped by 3 bases and J by 5 bases, with 14 bases between them. DNA of the CDR3: TGTGCCAGCAGTGAGGGAGGGGGAGAGAACGAGCAGTACTTC. Protein product: CASSEGGGENEQYF.

This chain uses TRBV27 with TRBJ1-2; the match to TRBD1 covers 9 bases. After removal of 5 bases from V and 7 bases from J, the junction contained 11 bases not matched to a gene. CDR3 size: 15 residues. The germline V gene encodes CDR1 MNHEY and CDR2 SMNVEV (reference sequence). The CDR3 DNA reads as TGTGCCAGCAGTCAGGACAGGGGCATTGGACGTGGCTACACCTTC. As protein: CASSQDRGIGRGYTF.

V usage is TRBV7-9 and J usage is TRBJ1-1, with D maybe TRBD1 (5 bases). Trimming took 5 bases from V and 4 from J, leaving 11 bases between them. CDR3 length: 13 residues. Germline lookup yields CDR1 SEHNR and CDR2 FQNEAQ (reference sequence). CDR3 protein: CASSPTGGTEAFF. CDR3 DNA: TGTGCCAGCAGCCCTACGGGGGGCACTGAAGCTTTCTTT. Combining the CDR3 with reference TRBV7-9 and TRBJ1-1 gives the whole variable domain DTGVSQNPRHKITKRGQNVTFRCDPISEHNRLYWYRQTLGQGPEFLTYFQNEAQLEKSRLLSDRFSAERPKGSFSTLEIQRTEQGDSAMYLCASSPTGGTEAFFGQGTRLTVV.

This clone occurred many times. This sequence joins TRBV6-1 and TRBJ2-3, with 8 nucleotides matching TRBD2. Germline V gives CDR1 MNHNS, CDR2 SASEGT. Germline trimming cut 3 bases from V and 0 bases from J; bases unmatched to any gene: 2. The CDR3 runs to 15 residues. The DNA for the CDR3 is TGTGCCAGCAGTGAGGTAGCGGGAAGCACAGATACGCAGTATTTT. Its protein product is CASSEVAGSTDTQYF.

V gene TRBV5-4 combines with J gene TRBJ2-2; TRBD2 might be the D (6 bases). V dropped 0 bases and J dropped 4 bases, with 13 bases sitting between them. CDR1 is SGHNT, CDR2 YYREEE, per germline (reference sequence). The CDR3 consists of 16 residues. CDR3 nucleotide sequence: TGTGCCAGCAGCTTGGATGTCGGGGGAAGCACCGGGGAGCTGTTTTTT. The encoded protein is CASSLDVGGSTGELFF.

This clone was recorded a few times. The genes are TRBV19 and TRBJ1-1; D not certain. The V gene's germline CDR1 is LNHDA and CDR2 SQIVND (reference sequence). CDR3 size: 16 residues. V shed 4 bases and J shed 0 bases, with 15 bases lying between them. The CDR3: CASSTKEAGMNTEAFF. The CDR3 DNA reads TGTGCCAGTAGTACAAAAGAGGCGGGGATGAACACTGAAGCTTTCTTT.

The genes are TRBV4-1 and TRBJ1-1; D gene uncertain. Germline CDR1 is MGHRA and CDR2 is YSYEKL. Trimming left V 0 bases short and J 5 bases short, with 7 bases between. The CDR3 runs 13 residues. CDR3 in DNA: TGCGCCAGCAGCCAAGATGTGGAAACTGAAGCTTTCTTT. Its translation: CASSQDVETEAFF.

This chain uses TRBV5-5 with TRBJ2-5; a possible D gene is TRBD1 (5 bases). Germline CDR1 and CDR2: SGHKS and YYEKEE (reference sequence). Trimming stripped 2 bases from V and 2 bases from J, with 10 bases between. The CDR3 covers 14 residues. The CDR3 loop is CASSFGPGQETQYF. The CDR3 region has the DNA TGTGCCAGCAGCTTTGGTCCAGGGCAAGAGACCCAGTACTTC.

This chain connects TRBV18 to TRBJ1-5; no firm D call. V was shortened by 3 bases and J by 7 bases, with 10 bases between the two germline ends. The germline V gene has CDR1 KGHSH and CDR2 LQKENI. The CDR3 has 13 residues. CDR3 loop: CASSPAGRQPQHF. CDR3 nucleotides: TGTGCCAGCTCACCCGCCGGCCGACAGCCCCAGCATTTT.

The chain carries TRBV15 and TRBJ2-4; possibly TRBD2 for D (5 bases). This CDR3 has 16 amino acids. The V end lost 0 bases, the J end lost 8 bases, and 17 bases lay between the germline ends. Germline loops: CDR1 LNHNV, CDR2 YYDKDF (reference sequence). CDR3 sequence (DNA): TGTGCCACCAGCAGAGATCTATTGCGGGCGAAGGACATTCAGTACTTC. It specifies CATSRDLLRAKDIQYF.

The V and J genes are TRBV13 and TRBJ1-6; D ambiguous. Trimming removed 4 bases at V and 8 bases at J, with 9 bases between. The CDR3 is made up of 13 amino acids. CDR1 and CDR2 from the germline V gene are PRHDT and FYEKMQ (reference sequence). The CDR3: CASSSTLDSPLHF. DNA for the CDR3: TGTGCCAGCAGCTCAACCCTCGATTCACCCCTCCACTTT.

The chain uses TRBV5-6 and TRBJ1-2, with 7 positions matching TRBD1. The germline gives CDR1 SGHDT, CDR2 YYEEEE. The CDR3 has 13 amino acids. V lost 4 bases to trimming and J lost 6 bases; unmatched junction nucleotides: 6. The CDR3 loop reads CASSPTGFDGYTF. For the CDR3, the DNA is TGTGCCAGCAGCCCGACAGGGTTTGATGGCTACACCTTC.

This clone was found a few times. A far larger clone is one base from this, pointing to a likely read error. Other DNA sequences in this specimen translate into the identical CDR3. The J gene is TRBJ2-3, the V gene TRBV27, with 12 nucleotides matching TRBD2. This CDR3 spans 15 amino acids. With 5 bases clipped from V and 4 bases from J, the junction kept 4 bases outside the gene matches. The V gene's germline CDR1 is MNHEY and CDR2 SMNVEV (reference sequence). CDR3: CASSEASGGADTQYF. The DNA of the CDR3 is TGTGCCAGCAGTGAAGCTAGCGGGGGGGCAGATACGCAGTATTTT.

The chain has TRBV2 and TRBJ2-3, with D possibly being TRBD1 (6 bases). The ends were cut back, 9 bases at V and 3 bases at J, with 25 bases in the middle. The CDR3 loop spans 17 amino acids. CDR1 SNHLY and CDR2 FYNNEI come from the germline V gene. The CDR3 sequence: CASATVPQGIETDTQYF. The CDR3 nucleotides are TGTGCCAGTGCAACCGTTCCTCAGGGGATAGAGACAGATACGCAGTATTTT.

The chain is built from TRBV11-2 and TRBJ2-3; no reliable D call. Germline V lookup: CDR1 SGHAT, CDR2 FQNNGV. The ends were cut back, 5 bases at V and 2 bases at J, with 11 bases in the middle. The length of the CDR3 is 14 residues. CDR3: CASSPKVVTDTQYF. The CDR3 bases are TGTGCCAGCAGCCCTAAGGTGGTCACAGATACGCAGTATTTT.

The table lists this clone with a few counts. The V gene is TRBV15, the J gene TRBJ2-2; D is undetermined. The CDR3 runs 14 residues. Germline lookup yields CDR1 LNHNV and CDR2 YYDKDF (reference sequence). V dropped 3 bases and J dropped 5 bases, with 10 bases sitting between them. The CDR3, as DNA: TGTGCCACCAGCAGCATTATGGGGACCGGGGAGCTGTTTTTT. This sequence encodes CATSSIMGTGELFF.

The rearrangement joins TRBV7-2 to TRBJ2-2, with 9 bases lining up with TRBD1. V lost 5 bases and J lost 4; bases outside the gene matches: 14. This CDR3 region has 18 residues. Germline V gene lookup returns CDR1 SGHTA and CDR2 FQGNSA. This chain's CDR3 is CASSPATSGTGLTGELFF. As DNA, the CDR3 is TGTGCCAGCAGCCCTGCGACGTCCGGGACAGGGCTCACCGGGGAGCTGTTTTTT.

This clone came up a few times. The V gene is TRBV4-2, the J gene TRBJ1-2; TRBD1 might be the D (5 bases). Trimming left V 4 bases short and J 4 bases short, with 16 bases between. Per the germline V gene, CDR1 is LGHNA and CDR2 is YNFKEQ. CDR3 size: 15 residues. The chain's CDR3 is CASSLEVGDLYGYTF. CDR3 nucleotides: TGTGCCAGCAGCCTAGAGGTCGGGGACCTCTATGGCTACACCTTC.

The chain employs TRBV27 and TRBJ1-4; D perhaps matches TRBD1 (6 bases). Trimming left V 3 bases short and J 8 bases short, with 13 bases between. Germline CDR1 MNHEY, CDR2 SMNVEV (reference sequence). The CDR3 is 14 residues long. The CDR3 protein is CASSLKGVREKLFF. The CDR3 DNA follows: TGTGCCAGCAGTTTGAAGGGGGTTCGAGAAAAACTGTTTTTT.

This clone has just a few counts. V and J are TRBV11-2 and TRBJ2-3; possibly TRBD1 for D (5 bases). V lost 6 bases, J lost 4 bases, and 14 bases lay in between. CDR1 and CDR2 (germline): SGHAT, FQNNGV. The CDR3 runs to 14 residues. The CDR3 DNA sequence: TGTGCCAGCAGGGACATCACGGGCCCAGATACGCAGTATTTT. Amino acid sequence: CASRDITGPDTQYF.

The chain is built from TRBV23-1 and TRBJ1-4; D call uncertain. TRBV23-1 is an ORF; its function is uncertain. This CDR3 contains 16 residues. Trimming left V 0 bases short and J 3 bases short, with 11 bases between. For the CDR3, the DNA is TGCGCCAGCAGTCAATCAGGGAAGGGAGCTAATGAAAAACTGTTTTTT. Protein sequence: CASSQSGKGANEKLFF.

The chain links TRBV30 to TRBJ1-5, with 7 positions matching TRBD1. The CDR3 length is 13 residues. Germline V gene sequence: CDR1 GTSNPN, CDR2 SVGIG (reference sequence). CDR3 in amino acids: CALREGANQPQHF. The CDR3, as DNA: TGTGCTCTGAGGGAGGGGGCGAATCAGCCCCAGCATTTT. Variable domain in full (rest from reference TRBV30 and TRBJ1-5): SQTIHQWPATLVQPVGSPLSLECTVEGTSNPNLYWYRQAAGRGLQLLFYSVGIGQISSEVPQNLSASRPQDRQFILSSKKLLLSDSGFYLCALREGANQPQHFGDGTRLSIL.

The chain links TRBV27 to TRBJ2-7; either TRBD1 or TRBD2 may fit D (5 bases each). V lost 9 bases and J lost 3, with 15 bases in between. From germline, CDR1 is MNHEY and CDR2 SMNVEV (reference sequence). This CDR3 region has 13 residues. Here the CDR3 DNA reads TGTGCCAGTAGACCGGGGCACGACTACGAGCAGTACTTC. Its protein is CASRPGHDYEQYF.

The rearrangement links TRBV7-2 to TRBJ1-1; D is unclear. The CDR3 is 11 amino acids. V was shortened by 6 bases and J by 3 bases, with 5 bases between the two germline ends. Germline V gene sequence: CDR1 SGHTA, CDR2 FQGNSA. This CDR3 is CASRSYTEAFF. In DNA, the CDR3 is TGTGCCAGCAGGTCTTACACTGAAGCTTTCTTT.

This clone was seen a handful of times. The chain carries TRBV29-1 and TRBJ2-5, with D perhaps TRBD2 (6 bases). From germline, CDR1 is SQVTM and CDR2 ANQGSEA. The CDR3 covers 13 residues. The V end lost 5 bases, the J end lost 7 bases, and 17 bases lay between the germline ends. In DNA form, the CDR3 reads TGCAGCGTTTGGGGAGAGCGGGCCGGGACCCAGTACTTC. Translation gives CSVWGERAGTQYF.

The table lists this clone with many counts. This specimen includes other DNA sequences encoding the same CDR3. The CDR3: CASNQGNTEAFF. The CDR3 DNA reads as TGTGCCAGCAATCAGGGTAACACTGAAGCTTTCTTT. The V gene is TRBV6-1, the J gene TRBJ1-1, with D perhaps TRBD1 (5 bases). The germline CDR1 and CDR2 sequences are MNHNS and SASEGT. Trimming took off 7 bases at V and 2 bases at J, with 8 bases between the two ends. This CDR3 is 12 amino acids long.